The rows below give T cell receptor beta chains drawn from one sample of a study of T-cell reconstitution after alpha-beta-depleted transplantation in children. TCRdb passed the PCR reads through MiXCR, listing each CDR3 protein once. This table has about a million distinct CDR3 sequences, about 29% appearing once. Specimen: PBMCs, mostly from graft donor cells, collected 360 days after TCRalphabeta/CD19-depleted stem cell transplant. These receptor sequences come from a boy under two years old who had a stem cell transplant for SCID, so the T cells may come from the graft donor. The CDR3 runs from the conserved cysteine through the conserved F or W.

CASSLTGPVGYTF,TRBV12-3/TRBV12-4
CASSQDLTLLYKQYF,TRBV4-1
CATSASLAGREDTQYF,TRBV24-1
CASSLGHKRGGETQYF,TRBV11-2
CASSLTGEQAKNIQYF,TRBV5-1
CASSQDDGPQDRRNTGELFF,TRBV4-3
CASSPWGSAYNEQFF,TRBV7-6
CASSIAGRADYEQYF,TRBV19
CASSPSAQGTGNTIYF,TRBV18
CASSQAWAGPAYNEQFF,TRBV4-1
CSASHLGVTQYF,TRBV20-1
CASRPQGRSMDTQYF,TRBV7-2
CASSGTGGWPQHF,TRBV19
CASSPQGWGNEQFF,TRBV7-9
CASSVTPWGTDTQYF,TRBV9
CSARVAGVTYNEQFF,TRBV20-1
CASSQDLWLAGVSYEQYF,TRBV3-1
CASSLGDSRSRETQYF,TRBV5-1
CASSLLGRGLGETQYF,TRBV7-3
CASSLDSWGANEKLFF,TRBV7-2
CASSFFGGSWGEQYF,TRBV7-6
CSVERGQPYGYTF,TRBV29-1
CATFGGFPETQYF,TRBV10-2
CASRAGQPRYEQYF,TRBV6-1
CASSIGGTGLSYEQYF,TRBV12-3/TRBV12-4
CASSLVAGKGNQPQHF,TRBV12-3/TRBV12-4
CSVELGLDEQYF,TRBV29-1
CSALPPGLQETQYF,TRBV20-1
CASSKGQKGSTGELFF,TRBV3-1
CASSSLRQNEKLFF,TRBV7-8
CASSRGDSPRETQYF,TRBV14
CASSLARMRGSYEQYF,TRBV7-8
CASSQDPRESSYNEQFF,TRBV4-1
CASSVTDLTDTQYF,TRBV5-1
CATDDRNSNQPQHF,TRBV28
CASSPKGSFGEQFF,TRBV12-3/TRBV12-4
CAWRRRIGVSYEQYF,TRBV30
CASTKSQGANQPQHF,TRBV2
CASSSKFQGREDTQYF,TRBV11-2
CASSLTANSWARVTEAFF,TRBV7-3
CSVEAVGLTTEAFF,TRBV29-1
CASSDPGGGVYNEQFF,TRBV12-3/TRBV12-4
CASSPTGQVNTEAFF,TRBV9
CASSYPLQGSYEQYF,TRBV5-1